This T cell receptor beta chain was retrieved from a study of shared clonotypes between healthy human individuals. Method: immunoSEQ multiplex PCR; TCRdb's copy keeps in-frame clones and lacks some. The profile shows under 600,000 clones, roughly four fifths of them singletons. The V segment lost 4 bases and the J segment 7 bases; nucleotides outside the gene matches: 10. The germline V gene has CDR1 SNHLY and CDR2 FYNNEI. The CDR3 runs 14 residues. The gene calls are TRBV2 and TRBJ2-7; 7 bases line up with TRBD2. This TCR was recovered from a woman aged 35 to 49 in good health. Some clones in this sample may be carry-over from other donors' samples. Source material: PBMCs. The CDR3 DNA reads TGTGCCAGCAGTGCATCTAGCGGAACCTCGGAGCAGTACTTC. Amino acid sequence: CASSASSGTSEQYF.